The subject of this entry is one T cell receptor beta chain. Antigen unknown. Amplification used 60 Vbeta primers and 13 Jbeta primers. This table comes from immunoSEQ multiplex PCR, and its TCRdb copy is limited to in-frame clones, with some not included. Here the sample spans around 150,000 clones, approximately 79% being singletons. This specimen belongs to a study of cytomegalovirus exposure and HLA in healthy donors. This CDR3 has 14 amino acids. V gave up 9 bases and J gave up 6 bases, with 20 bases separating them. Looked up from germline, CDR1 is MNHEY and CDR2 is SMNVEV (reference sequence). Whole-study findings and limits: The productive fraction for most TCR beta V segments was about 90% or about 30% in an earlier analysis. In most subjects, TCR beta sequences reportedly gave accurate predictions of HLA-A and HLA-B alleles. Reports credit the classifier with highly specific, highly sensitive diagnosis of cytomegalovirus status. According to the study, some 160 TCR beta chains were cytomegalovirus-associated.

The source material was PBMCs. The sequence derives from a man between 35 and 55 years old in good health and CMV-seropositive. V gene TRBV27 combines with J gene TRBJ1-1; no firm D call. The CDR3 DNA is TGTGCCAGTCAGCACGGGAAACCTGGCGCTGAAGCTTTCTTT. This gives the protein CASQHGKPGAEAFF.